The 9 T cell receptor beta chains in this list originate from one sample, sequenced in a study of T cells expressing NK-cell markers. Following a re-call of the 5' RACE reads, TCRdb has one entry per CDR3 protein and lacks DNA. The sample shows fewer than 400,000 distinct CDR3 sequences, and over 8.5% sits with its ten largest clones. The specimen sequenced was blood T cells: a sorted CD56 or NKG2C T cell subset, CD4+ or CD8+ T cells, or bulk PBMC T cells (not recorded which). Receptor source: a woman aged 45-60 years in good health.

The rearrangement uses TRBV3-1 and TRBJ2-1; TCRdb's D call, TRBD2, is unchecked because there is no DNA. This CDR3 comprises 16 residues. Per the germline V gene, CDR1 is LGHDT and CDR2 is YNNKEL (reference sequence). CDR3 protein: CASSQVGLAGPIEQFF.

The chain employs TRBV7-6 and TRBJ2-4. The CDR3 totals 13 residues. Germline V gene lookup returns CDR1 SGHVS and CDR2 FNYEAQ. CDR3 protein: CASSLVIGNIQYF.

The chain links TRBV10-3 to TRBJ2-1; with no DNA, the TCRdb D assignment of TRBD2 cannot be verified. CDR1 is ENHRY, CDR2 SYGVKD, per germline. There are 13 residues in the CDR3. This CDR3 is CAIGRATYNEQFF.

The chain combines TRBV7-9 with TRBJ2-7; TCRdb's assignment of TRBD1 cannot be checked, as there is no DNA. Germline V gene sequence: CDR1 SEHNR, CDR2 FQNEAQ (reference sequence). The CDR3 runs 14 residues. CDR3 protein: CASSWRTGVGEQYF.

The V gene is TRBV29-1, the J gene TRBJ2-7; there is no DNA to check the TCRdb D call of TRBD2. This CDR3 spans 14 amino acids. Germline V gene lookup returns CDR1 SQVTM and CDR2 ANQGSEA. Here the CDR3 reads CSVSPRLASYEQYF.

The chain has TRBV12-3 or TRBV12-4 and TRBJ1-4; the TRBD1 assignment by TCRdb is unverifiable without DNA. This CDR3 comprises 14 residues. The CDR3 loop reads CASSSGHVNEKLFF.

The V and J genes are TRBV11-2 and TRBJ2-1; TCRdb returns TRBD2, unconfirmable since there is no DNA. The CDR3 extends over 15 amino acids. Germline assignment: CDR1 SGHAT and CDR2 FQNNGV. This chain's CDR3 is CASSLGGLVGNEQFF.

This chain joins TRBV27 and TRBJ2-1; as DNA is missing, the TRBD2 call by TCRdb cannot be tested. Germline values: CDR1 MNHEY, CDR2 SMNVEV (reference sequence). The CDR3 has 17 residues. CDR3 amino acids: CASSFSGTSGVFNEQFF.

The rearrangement links TRBV7-2 to TRBJ2-1; TCRdb's assignment of TRBD2 cannot be checked, as there is no DNA. The CDR3 consists of 17 residues. Germline CDR1 SGHTA, CDR2 FQGNSA. CDR3 amino acids: CASSLVGRGRTNNEQFF.